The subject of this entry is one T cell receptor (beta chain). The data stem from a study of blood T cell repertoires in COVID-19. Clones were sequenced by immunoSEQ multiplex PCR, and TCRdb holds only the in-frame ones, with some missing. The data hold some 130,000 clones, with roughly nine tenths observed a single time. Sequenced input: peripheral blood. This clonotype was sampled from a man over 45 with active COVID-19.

The CDR3 region has the DNA TGTGCCAGCAGGAATAGCGAGTCCGGGGAGCTGTTTTTT. Amino acids: CASRNSESGELFF. The rearrangement uses TRBV2 and TRBJ2-2; D is possibly TRBD2 (5 bases). The germline V gene encodes CDR1 SNHLY and CDR2 FYNNEI. V was shortened by 6 bases and J by 6 bases, with 11 bases between the two germline ends. This CDR3 region has 13 residues.